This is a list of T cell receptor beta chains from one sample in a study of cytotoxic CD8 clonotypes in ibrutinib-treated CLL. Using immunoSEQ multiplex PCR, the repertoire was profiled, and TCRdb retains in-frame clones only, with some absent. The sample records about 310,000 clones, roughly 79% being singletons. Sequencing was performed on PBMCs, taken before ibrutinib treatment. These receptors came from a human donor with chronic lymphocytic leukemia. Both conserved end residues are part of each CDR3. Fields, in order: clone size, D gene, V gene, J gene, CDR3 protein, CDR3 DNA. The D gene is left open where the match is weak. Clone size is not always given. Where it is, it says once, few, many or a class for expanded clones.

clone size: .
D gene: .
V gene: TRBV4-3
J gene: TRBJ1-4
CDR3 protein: CASSQVVMGNEKLFF
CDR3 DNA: TGCGCCAGCAGCCAAGTGGTGATGGGTAATGAAAAACTGTTTTTT

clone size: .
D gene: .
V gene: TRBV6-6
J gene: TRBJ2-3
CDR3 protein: CASSYGGLAQYF
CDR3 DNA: TGTGCCAGCAGTTACGGTGGCTTGGCGCAGTATTTT

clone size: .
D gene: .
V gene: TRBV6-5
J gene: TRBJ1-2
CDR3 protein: CATLLGNGYTF
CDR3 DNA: TGTGCCACCCTGTTAGGTAATGGCTACACCTTC

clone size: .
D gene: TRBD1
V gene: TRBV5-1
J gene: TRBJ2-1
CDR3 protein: CASSPGQGAYNEQFF
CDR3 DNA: TGCGCCAGCAGCCCGGGACAGGGGGCATACAATGAGCAGTTCTTC

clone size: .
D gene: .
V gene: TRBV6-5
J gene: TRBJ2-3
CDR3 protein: CASSPTGKDTQYF
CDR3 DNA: TGTGCCAGCAGTCCTACAGGGAAAGATACGCAGTATTTT

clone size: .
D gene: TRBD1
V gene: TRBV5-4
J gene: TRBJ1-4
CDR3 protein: CASSLTGAGNEKLFF
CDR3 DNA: TGTGCCAGCAGCTTGACAGGGGCGGGTAATGAAAAACTGTTTTTT

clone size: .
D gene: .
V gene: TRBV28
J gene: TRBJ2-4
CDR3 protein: CASSWFRDLAKNIQYF
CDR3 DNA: TGTGCCAGCAGTTGGTTCAGGGACCTAGCCAAAAACATTCAGTACTTC

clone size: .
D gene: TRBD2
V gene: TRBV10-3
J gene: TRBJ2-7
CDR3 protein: CAIGLAGVYEQYF
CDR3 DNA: TGTGCCATCGGACTAGCGGGAGTTTACGAGCAGTACTTC

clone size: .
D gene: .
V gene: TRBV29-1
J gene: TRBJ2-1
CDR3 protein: CSVAEGEQFF
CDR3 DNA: TGCAGCGTGGCGGAGGGTGAGCAGTTCTTC

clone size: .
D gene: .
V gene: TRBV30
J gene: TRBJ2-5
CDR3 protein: CAWSVWVSGAQETQYF
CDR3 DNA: TGTGCCTGGAGTGTATGGGTTAGCGGAGCCCAAGAGACCCAGTACTTC

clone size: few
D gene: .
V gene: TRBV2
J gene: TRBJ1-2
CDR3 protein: CASSEESAFNYGYTF
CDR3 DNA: TGTGCCAGCAGTGAAGAGTCCGCCTTCAACTATGGCTACACCTTC

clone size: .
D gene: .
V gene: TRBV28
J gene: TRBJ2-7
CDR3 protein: CASSLIQRYEQYF
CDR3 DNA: TGTGCCAGCAGTTTGATTCAAAGATACGAGCAGTACTTC

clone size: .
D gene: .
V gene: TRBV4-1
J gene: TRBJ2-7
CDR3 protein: CASSQTLGDEQYF
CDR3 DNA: TGCGCCAGCAGCCAGACCCTTGGCGACGAGCAGTACTTC

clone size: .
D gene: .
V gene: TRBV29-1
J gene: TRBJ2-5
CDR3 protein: CSVEISLGETQYF
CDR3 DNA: TGCAGCGTTGAAATATCCCTGGGGGAGACCCAGTACTTC

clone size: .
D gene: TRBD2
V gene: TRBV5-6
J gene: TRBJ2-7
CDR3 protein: CASSLPTSGYEQYF
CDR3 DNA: TGTGCCAGCAGCTTACCGACTAGCGGGTACGAGCAGTACTTC

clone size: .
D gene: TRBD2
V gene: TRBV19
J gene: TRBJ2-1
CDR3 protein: CASSNSLAAIYNEQFF
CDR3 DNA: TGTGCCAGTAGTAATTCCCTAGCGGCGATATACAATGAGCAGTTCTTC

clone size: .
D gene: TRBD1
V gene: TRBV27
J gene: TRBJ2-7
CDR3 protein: CASSKGTGGWYEQYF
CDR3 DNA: TGTGCCAGCAGTAAAGGGACAGGGGGCTGGTACGAGCAGTACTTC

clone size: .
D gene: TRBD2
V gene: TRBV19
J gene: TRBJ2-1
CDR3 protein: CASSSGGRWGNEQFF
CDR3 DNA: TGTGCCAGTAGTTCTGGCGGGAGGTGGGGGAATGAGCAGTTCTTC

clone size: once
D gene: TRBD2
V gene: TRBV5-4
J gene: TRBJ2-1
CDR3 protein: CASSLGLAGDWYNEQFF
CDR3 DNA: TGTGCCAGCAGCTTGGGGCTAGCGGGAGATTGGTACAATGAGCAGTTCTTC

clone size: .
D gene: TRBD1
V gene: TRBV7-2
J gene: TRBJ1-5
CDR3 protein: CASSLARDRLGPQHF
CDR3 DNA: TGTGCCAGCAGCTTGGCCCGGGACAGGTTAGGGCCCCAGCATTTT

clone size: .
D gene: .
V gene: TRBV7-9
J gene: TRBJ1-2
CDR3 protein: CASSLGVGGYTF
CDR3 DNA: TGTGCCAGCAGCTTGGGTGTTGGGGGCTACACCTTC

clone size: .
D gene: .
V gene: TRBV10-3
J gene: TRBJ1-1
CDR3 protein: CAISESGQNTEAFF
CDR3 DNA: TGTGCCATCAGTGAGAGTGGACAGAACACTGAAGCTTTCTTT

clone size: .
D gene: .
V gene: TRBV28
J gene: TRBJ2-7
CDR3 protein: CASMVMGADEQYF
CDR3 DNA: TGTGCCAGCATGGTGATGGGAGCCGACGAGCAGTACTTC

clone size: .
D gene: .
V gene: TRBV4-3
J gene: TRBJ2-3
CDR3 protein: CASSHRQYTDTQYF
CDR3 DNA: TGCGCCAGCAGCCACCGGCAGTACACAGATACGCAGTATTTT

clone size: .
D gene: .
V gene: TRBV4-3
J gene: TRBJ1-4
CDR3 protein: CASSQDYISKEKLFF
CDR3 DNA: TGCGCCAGCAGCCAAGATTACATATCAAAGGAAAAACTGTTTTTT

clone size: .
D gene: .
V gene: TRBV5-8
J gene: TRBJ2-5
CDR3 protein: CASSLWEETQYF
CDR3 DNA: TGTGCCAGCAGCTTGTGGGAAGAGACCCAGTACTTC

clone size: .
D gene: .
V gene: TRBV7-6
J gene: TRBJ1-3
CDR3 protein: CASSATPRSGNTIYF
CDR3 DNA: TGTGCCAGCAGCGCAACCCCGCGCTCTGGAAACACCATATATTTT

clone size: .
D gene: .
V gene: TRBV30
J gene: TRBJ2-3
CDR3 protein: CAWKGGAGADTQYF
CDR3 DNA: TGTGCCTGGAAGGGGGGCGCGGGGGCAGATACGCAGTATTTT

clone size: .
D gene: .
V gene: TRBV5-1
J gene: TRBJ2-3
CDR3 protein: CASSLNGVSTDTQYF
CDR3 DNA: TGCGCCAGCAGCTTGAACGGGGTTAGCACAGATACGCAGTATTTT

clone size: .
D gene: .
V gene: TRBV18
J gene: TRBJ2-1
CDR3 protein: CASSPRESSYNEQFF
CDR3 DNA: TGTGCCAGCTCCCCCAGGGAGAGCTCCTACAATGAGCAGTTCTTC

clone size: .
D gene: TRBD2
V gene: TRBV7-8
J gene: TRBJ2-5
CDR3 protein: CASSLAPLGGRALGTQYF
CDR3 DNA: TGTGCCAGCAGTTTAGCCCCTTTAGGCGGGAGGGCCCTGGGGACCCAGTACTTC

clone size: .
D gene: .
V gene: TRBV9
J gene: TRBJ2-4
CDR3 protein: CASSVDGRLAKNIQYF
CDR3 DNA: TGTGCCAGCAGCGTAGATGGACGGCTAGCCAAAAACATTCAGTACTTC

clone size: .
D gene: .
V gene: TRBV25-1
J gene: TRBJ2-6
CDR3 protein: CASSYNSGANVLTF
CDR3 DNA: TGTGCCAGTTCCTATAACTCTGGGGCCAACGTCCTGACTTTC

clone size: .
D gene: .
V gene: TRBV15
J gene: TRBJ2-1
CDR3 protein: CATSRDVNGRFDEQFF
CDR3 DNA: TGTGCCACCAGCAGAGATGTAAACGGGAGATTTGATGAGCAGTTCTTC

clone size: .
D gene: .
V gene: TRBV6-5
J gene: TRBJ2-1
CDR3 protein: CASSYWGIATHNEQFF
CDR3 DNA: TGTGCCAGCAGTTACTGGGGAATAGCGACCCACAATGAGCAGTTCTTC

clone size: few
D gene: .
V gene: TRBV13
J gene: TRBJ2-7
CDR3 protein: CASSSVGEQYF
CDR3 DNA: TGTGCCAGCAGTAGCGTTGGAGAGCAGTACTTC

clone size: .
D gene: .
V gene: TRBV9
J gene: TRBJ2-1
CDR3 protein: CASSVEQGSYNEQFF
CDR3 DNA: TGTGCCAGCAGCGTAGAACAGGGTAGTTACAATGAGCAGTTCTTC

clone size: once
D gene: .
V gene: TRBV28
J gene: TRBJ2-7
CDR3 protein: CASGPGQSYEQYF
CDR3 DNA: TGTGCCAGCGGACCGGGACAATCCTACGAGCAGTACTTC

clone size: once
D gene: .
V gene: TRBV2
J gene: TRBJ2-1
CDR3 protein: CASSERWVSEQFF
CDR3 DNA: TGTGCCAGCAGTGAACGGTGGGTCAGCGAGCAGTTCTTC

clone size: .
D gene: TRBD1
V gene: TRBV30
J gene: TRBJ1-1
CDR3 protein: CAWSPKLGQGVAEAFF
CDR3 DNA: TGTGCCTGGAGCCCCAAACTCGGACAGGGGGTGGCTGAAGCTTTCTTT